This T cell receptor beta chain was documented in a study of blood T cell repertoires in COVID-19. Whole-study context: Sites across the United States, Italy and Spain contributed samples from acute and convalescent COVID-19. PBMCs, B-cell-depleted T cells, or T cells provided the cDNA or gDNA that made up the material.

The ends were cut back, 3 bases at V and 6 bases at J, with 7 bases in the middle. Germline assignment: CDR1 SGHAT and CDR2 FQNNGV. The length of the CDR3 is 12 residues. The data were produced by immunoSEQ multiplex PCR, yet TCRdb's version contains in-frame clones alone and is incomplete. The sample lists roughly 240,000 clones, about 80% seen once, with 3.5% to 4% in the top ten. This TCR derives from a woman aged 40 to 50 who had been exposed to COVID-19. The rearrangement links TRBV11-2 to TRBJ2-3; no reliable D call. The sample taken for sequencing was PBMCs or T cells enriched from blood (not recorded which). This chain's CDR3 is CASSFLLDTQYF. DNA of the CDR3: TGTGCCAGCAGCTTTCTTCTTGATACGCAGTATTTT.